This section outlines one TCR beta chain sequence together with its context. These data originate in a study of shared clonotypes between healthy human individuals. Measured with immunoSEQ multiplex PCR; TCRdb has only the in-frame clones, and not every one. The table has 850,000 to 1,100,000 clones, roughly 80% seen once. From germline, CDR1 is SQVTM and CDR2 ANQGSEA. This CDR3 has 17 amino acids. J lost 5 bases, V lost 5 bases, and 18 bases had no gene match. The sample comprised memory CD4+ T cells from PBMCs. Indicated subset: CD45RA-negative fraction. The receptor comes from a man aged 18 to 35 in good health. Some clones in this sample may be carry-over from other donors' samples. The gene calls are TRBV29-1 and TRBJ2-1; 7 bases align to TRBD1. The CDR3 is CSVPLEQQGYLDNEQFF. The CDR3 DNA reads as TGCAGCGTTCCCCTCGAACAACAGGGGTACCTCGACAATGAGCAGTTCTTC.